The 20 T cell receptor beta chains presented below share a single source sample, sequenced in a study of shared clonotypes between healthy human individuals. Using immunoSEQ multiplex PCR, the repertoire was profiled, and TCRdb retains in-frame clones only, with some absent. The sample consists of over 950,000 clones, 70% to 85% of them appearing once. The material sequenced was memory CD4+ T cells from PBMCs. Documented subset: CD45RA-negative fraction. These receptors were obtained from a man between 18 and 29 years old in good health. Some clones in this sample may be carry-over from other donors' samples.

The chain recombines TRBV9 with TRBJ2-7, with D perhaps given as TRBD1 or TRBD2 (5 bases each). V was shortened by 3 bases and J by 2 bases, with 12 bases between the two germline ends. The CDR3 loop spans 14 amino acids. Germline loops: CDR1 SGDLS, CDR2 YYNGEE. The CDR3, as DNA: TGTGCCAGCAGCGGGGGGAATTTACCCTACGAGCAGTACTTC. Its translation: CASSGGNLPYEQYF.

The CDR3 region is CAIRPGTSGRVEQYF. The DNA for the CDR3 is TGTGCCATCAGACCAGGGACTAGCGGGAGGGTCGAGCAGTACTTC. The chain couples TRBV10-3 to TRBJ2-7, with TRBD2 identical over 16 bases. Per germline, CDR1 ENHRY and CDR2 SYGVKD. J lost 6 bases, V lost 6 bases, and 5 bases had no gene match. The CDR3 is 15 amino acids.

This rearrangement joins TRBV5-6 to TRBJ1-1, with D possibly matching TRBD1 (6 bases). Trimming shortened V by 6 bases and J by 4 bases, and 19 bases separated the two germline ends. The length of the CDR3 is 15 residues. The germline CDR1 and CDR2 sequences are SGHDT and YYEEEE. The CDR3: CASNPLGGVSTEAFF. The CDR3 nucleotides read TGTGCCAGCAACCCCTTAGGGGGGGTGAGCACTGAAGCTTTCTTT.

The chain carries TRBV7-3 and TRBJ2-2; no definite D call. There are 14 residues in the CDR3. Trimming took off 5 bases at V and 5 bases at J, with 12 bases between the two ends. Germline V CDR1 and CDR2: SGHTA, FQGTGA. The CDR3 spells CASSLERATGELFF. Here the CDR3 DNA reads TGTGCCAGCAGCCTGGAACGGGCAACCGGGGAGCTGTTTTTT.

This clone was counted once. V usage is TRBV6-4 and J usage is TRBJ2-5; tentatively, D is TRBD1 or TRBD2 (5 bases each). The V gene lost 6 bases and the J gene lost 0 bases, with 11 bases spanning the gap. Germline V lookup: CDR1 MRHNA, CDR2 SNTAGT. This CDR3 has 14 amino acids. The CDR3, as DNA: TGTGCCAGCAGGAGGGGAGAGGACCAAGAGACCCAGTACTTC. This gives the protein CASRRGEDQETQYF.

The gene calls are TRBV6-5 and TRBJ1-4, with TRBD1 matching 8 bases. V lost 6 bases and J lost 3; bases outside the gene matches: 3. Germline CDR1 and CDR2: MNHEY and SVGAGI. The CDR3 runs to 14 residues. CDR3 bases: TGTGCCAGCAGCAAGACAGGGGCTAATGAAAAACTGTTTTTT. It yields the protein CASSKTGANEKLFF.

This chain joins TRBV30 and TRBJ2-7; maybe TRBD1 (5 bases). Per germline, CDR1 GTSNPN and CDR2 SVGIG (reference sequence). The V end was cut by 3 bases, the J end by 6 bases, with 15 bases between. CDR3 length equals 13 residues. CDR3 sequence reads: CAWSPAARAEQYF. For the CDR3, the DNA is TGTGCCTGGAGCCCCGCGGCCAGGGCCGAGCAGTACTTC.

This clone was found many times. The chain carries TRBV5-6 and TRBJ1-1; no definite D call. V was trimmed by 0 bases and J by 6 bases, leaving 6 bases between them. There are 12 residues in the CDR3. Looked up from germline, CDR1 is SGHDT and CDR2 is YYEEEE. CDR3 sequence (DNA): TGTGCCAGCAGCTTGGATCCTTCTGAAGCTTTCTTT. It specifies CASSLDPSEAFF.

The chain joins TRBV9 to TRBJ1-4; no clear D. CDR1 SGDLS and CDR2 YYNGEE come from the germline V gene. V gave up 2 bases and J gave up 1 base, with 3 bases separating them. The CDR3 consists of 13 residues. This chain's CDR3 is CASSVKTNEKLFF. DNA for the CDR3: TGTGCCAGCAGCGTGAAAACTAATGAAAAACTGTTTTTT.

V is TRBV7-3 and J is TRBJ2-5, with D possibly matching TRBD1 (5 bases). The germline gives CDR1 SGHTA, CDR2 FQGTGA. This CDR3 region has 14 residues. V lost 2 bases to trimming and J lost 4 bases, with 11 bases between them. The CDR3 DNA sequence: TGTGCCAGCAGCTTAGGGGCAGGGATAGAGACCCAGTACTTC. Protein product: CASSLGAGIETQYF.

Note on this clone: A read error is possible here, since a much larger clone lies one base away. The V call is TRBV5-1, the J call TRBJ1-2; D perhaps matches TRBD1 (5 bases). Germline CDR1 SGHRS, CDR2 YFSETQ. The CDR3 totals 13 residues. V was cut by 3 bases and J by 0 bases, with 6 bases left in between. DNA of the CDR3: TGCGCCAGCAGCTCGACAGCTAACTATGGCTACACCTTC. This sequence encodes CASSSTANYGYTF.

This clone was counted a single time. The sample carries other DNA sequences with the same CDR3. The chain joins TRBV19 to TRBJ1-2, with D uncertain. The CDR3 is 13 amino acids. Germline lookup yields CDR1 LNHDA and CDR2 SQIVND (reference sequence). Trimming cost V 4 bases and J 4 bases, with 10 bases left between them. CDR3 amino acids: CASSTGLIYGYTF. CDR3 DNA: TGTGCCAGTAGTACAGGATTGATCTATGGCTACACCTTC.

The rearrangement joins TRBV14 to TRBJ1-2, with D unclear. V lost 3 bases and J 4 bases, leaving 15 bases between the germline ends. Germline V gene data show CDR1 as SGHDN and CDR2 as FVKESK. This CDR3 contains 15 residues. The CDR3: CASSQTRGVGYGYTF. Here the CDR3 DNA reads TGTGCCAGCAGCCAGACCCGGGGTGTGGGCTATGGCTACACCTTC.

The chain joins TRBV2 to TRBJ2-5; 9 nucleotides match TRBD2. V lost 0 bases, J lost 3 bases, and 2 bases stayed unmatched. The germline CDR1 and CDR2 sequences are SNHLY and FYNNEI. The CDR3 extends over 15 amino acids. This chain's CDR3 is CASSEAGLAKETQYF. DNA of the CDR3: TGTGCCAGCAGTGAAGCTGGACTAGCGAAAGAGACCCAGTACTTC.

The chain combines TRBV2 with TRBJ2-7, with D perhaps TRBD2 (5 bases). The CDR3 covers 16 residues. Trimming stripped 0 bases from V and 0 bases from J, with 12 bases between. Germline assignment: CDR1 SNHLY and CDR2 FYNNEI. The CDR3, as DNA: TGTGCCAGCAGTGAAGCGGCTCCGGGGAACTCCTACGAGCAGTACTTC. The encoded protein is CASSEAAPGNSYEQYF.

The chain carries TRBV2 and TRBJ1-3, with D uncertain. This CDR3 has 13 residues. CDR1 SNHLY and CDR2 FYNNEI come from the germline V gene. Between the trimmed V and J ends, which lost 4 bases and 4 bases, there was a span of 8 bases. The CDR3 nucleotides are TGTGCCAGCAGTGCCGCCACGGGAAACACCATATATTTT. Amino acids: CASSAATGNTIYF. Filled out from reference TRBV2 and TRBJ1-3, the complete variable domain reads EPEVTQTPSHQVTQMGQEVILRCVPISNHLYFYWYRQILGQKVEFLVSFYNNEISEKSEIFDDQFSVERPDGSNFTLKIRSTKLEDSAMYFCASSAATGNTIYFGEGSWLTVV.

The chain links TRBV7-9 to TRBJ2-5; D assignment may be TRBD1 or TRBD2 (5 bases each). Trimming pared 3 bases from V and 3 bases from J, leaving 8 bases between. Germline CDR1 is SEHNR and CDR2 is FQNEAQ (reference sequence). The CDR3 spans 13 residues. CDR3 protein: CASSLGEKETQYF. Written as DNA, the CDR3 is TGTGCCAGCAGCTTGGGGGAGAAAGAGACCCAGTACTTC.

The V call is TRBV5-1, the J call TRBJ2-7; D gene uncertain. This CDR3 contains 13 residues. The V and J ends lost 0 bases and 4 bases respectively, with 8 bases between them. Per germline, CDR1 SGHRS and CDR2 YFSETQ. The CDR3 DNA reads as TGCGCCAGCAGCTTGGTTCCCAAATACGAGCAGTACTTC. Translation gives CASSLVPKYEQYF.

Comment on this clone: Other DNA sequences from this sample encode an identical CDR3 as well. The J gene is TRBJ2-5, the V gene TRBV29-1, with D possibly TRBD2 on 6 matching bases. This CDR3 has 13 residues. V lost 4 bases and J 5 bases, leaving 14 bases between the germline ends. CDR1 SQVTM and CDR2 ANQGSEA come from the germline V gene. DNA for the CDR3: TGCAGCGTTGTAGGCAGGGCGGGGGAGACCCAGTACTTC. This sequence encodes CSVVGRAGETQYF.

The chain uses TRBV10-3 and TRBJ1-4, with unresolved D. Trimming took off 0 bases at V and 4 bases at J, with 6 bases between the two ends. The CDR3 spans 14 residues. Per germline, CDR1 ENHRY and CDR2 SYGVKD. CDR3 coding DNA: TGTGCCATCAGTGAGTCGGTGGATAATGAAAAACTGTTTTTT. It is translated as CAISESVDNEKLFF.